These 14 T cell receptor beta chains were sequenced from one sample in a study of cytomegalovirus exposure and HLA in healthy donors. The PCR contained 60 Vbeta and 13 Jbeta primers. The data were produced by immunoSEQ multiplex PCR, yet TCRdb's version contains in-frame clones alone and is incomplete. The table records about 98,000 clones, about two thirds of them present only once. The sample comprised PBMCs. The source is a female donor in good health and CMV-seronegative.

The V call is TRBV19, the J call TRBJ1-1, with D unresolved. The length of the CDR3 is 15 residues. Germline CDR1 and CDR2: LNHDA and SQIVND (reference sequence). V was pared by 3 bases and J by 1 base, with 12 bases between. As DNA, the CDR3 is TGTGCCAGTAGTATTGTTCCCCGAGGGAACACTGAAGCTTTCTTT. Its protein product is CASSIVPRGNTEAFF.

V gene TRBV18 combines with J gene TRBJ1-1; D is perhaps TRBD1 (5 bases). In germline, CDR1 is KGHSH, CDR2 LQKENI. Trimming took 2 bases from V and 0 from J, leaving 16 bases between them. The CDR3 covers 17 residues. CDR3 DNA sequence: TGTGCCAGCTCACCAGACCGACAGTTCCGATTGAACACTGAAGCTTTCTTT. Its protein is CASSPDRQFRLNTEAFF.

The DNA of the CDR3 is TGTGCCAGCAGCCCCTCTGGGGCACCTAATCAGCCCCAGCATTTT. It specifies CASSPSGAPNQPQHF. The chain links TRBV9 to TRBJ1-5; tentative D call: TRBD1 (5 bases). The length of the CDR3 is 15 residues. V dropped 4 bases and J dropped 4 bases, with 15 bases sitting between them. CDR1 is SGDLS and CDR2 is YYNGEE in the germline V gene.

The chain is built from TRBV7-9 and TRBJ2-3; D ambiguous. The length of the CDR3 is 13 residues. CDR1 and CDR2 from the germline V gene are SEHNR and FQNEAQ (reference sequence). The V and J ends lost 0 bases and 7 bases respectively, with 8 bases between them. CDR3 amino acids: CASSLAIYHTQYF. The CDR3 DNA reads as TGTGCCAGCAGCTTAGCTATTTATCATACGCAGTATTTT.

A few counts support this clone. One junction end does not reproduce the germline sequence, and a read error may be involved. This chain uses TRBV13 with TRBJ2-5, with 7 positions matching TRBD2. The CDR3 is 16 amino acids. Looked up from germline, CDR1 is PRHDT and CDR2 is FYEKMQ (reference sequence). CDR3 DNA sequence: TGTGCCAGCAGTCGACGGTCCGGGAGGTCGCAAGAGGCCCAGTACTTC. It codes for CASSRRSGRSQEAQYF.

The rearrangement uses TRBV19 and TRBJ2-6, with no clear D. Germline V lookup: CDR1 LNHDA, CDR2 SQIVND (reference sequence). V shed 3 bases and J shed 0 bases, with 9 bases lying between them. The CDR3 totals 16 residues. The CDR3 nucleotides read TGTGCCAGTAGTATCTGGGCGATCTCTGGGGCCAACGTCCTGACTTTC. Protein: CASSIWAISGANVLTF.

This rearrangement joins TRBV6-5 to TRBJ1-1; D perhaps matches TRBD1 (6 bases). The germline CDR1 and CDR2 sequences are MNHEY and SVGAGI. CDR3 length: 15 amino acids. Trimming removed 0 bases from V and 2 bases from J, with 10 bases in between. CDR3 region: CASSYSGTSNTEAFF. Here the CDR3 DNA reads TGTGCCAGCAGTTACTCTGGGACATCCAACACTGAAGCTTTCTTT.

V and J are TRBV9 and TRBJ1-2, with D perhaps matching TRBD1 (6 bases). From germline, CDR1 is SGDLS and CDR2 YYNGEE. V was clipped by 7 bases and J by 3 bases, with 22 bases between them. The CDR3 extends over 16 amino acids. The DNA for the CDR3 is TGTGCCAGCTCTCCTGGGGGGGGCGCAGGACACTATGGCTACACCTTC. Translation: CASSPGGGAGHYGYTF.

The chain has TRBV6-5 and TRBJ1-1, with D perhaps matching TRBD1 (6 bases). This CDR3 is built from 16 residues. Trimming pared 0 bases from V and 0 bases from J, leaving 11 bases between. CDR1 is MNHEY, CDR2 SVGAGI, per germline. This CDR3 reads CASSYSTDRLNTEAFF. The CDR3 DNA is TGTGCCAGCAGTTACTCGACCGACAGGCTGAACACTGAAGCTTTCTTT.

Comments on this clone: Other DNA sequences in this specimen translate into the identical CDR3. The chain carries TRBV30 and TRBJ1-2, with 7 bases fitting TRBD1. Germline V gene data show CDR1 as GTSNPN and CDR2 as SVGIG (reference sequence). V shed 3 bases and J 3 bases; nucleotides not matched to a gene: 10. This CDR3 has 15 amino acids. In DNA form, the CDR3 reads TGTGCCTGGAGCGCCCATCTACAGGGGTACTATGGCTACACCTTC. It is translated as CAWSAHLQGYYGYTF.

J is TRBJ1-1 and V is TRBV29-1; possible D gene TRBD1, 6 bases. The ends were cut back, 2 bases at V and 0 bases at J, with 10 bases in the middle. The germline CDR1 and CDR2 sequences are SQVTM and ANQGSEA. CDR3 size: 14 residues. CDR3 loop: CSVERDKVNTEAFF. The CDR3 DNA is TGCAGCGTTGAAAGGGACAAAGTGAACACTGAAGCTTTCTTT.

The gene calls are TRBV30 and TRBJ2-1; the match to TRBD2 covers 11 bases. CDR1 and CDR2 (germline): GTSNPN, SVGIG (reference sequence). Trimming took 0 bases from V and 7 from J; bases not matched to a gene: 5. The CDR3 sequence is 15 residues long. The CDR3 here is CAWSVSLAGGNEQFF. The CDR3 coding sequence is TGTGCCTGGAGTGTCTCTCTAGCGGGGGGTAATGAGCAGTTCTTC.

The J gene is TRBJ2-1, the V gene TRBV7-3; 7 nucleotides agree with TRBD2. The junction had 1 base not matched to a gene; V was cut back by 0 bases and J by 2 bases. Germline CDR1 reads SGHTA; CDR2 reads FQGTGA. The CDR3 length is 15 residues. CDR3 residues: CASSLTGGTYNEQFF. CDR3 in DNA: TGTGCCAGCAGCTTAACGGGAGGGACCTACAATGAGCAGTTCTTC.

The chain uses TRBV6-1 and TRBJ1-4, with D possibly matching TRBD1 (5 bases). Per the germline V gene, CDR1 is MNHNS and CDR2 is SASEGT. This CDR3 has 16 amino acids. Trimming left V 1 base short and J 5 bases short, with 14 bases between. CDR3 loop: CASSEELGQENEKLFF. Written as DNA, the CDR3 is TGTGCCAGCAGTGAAGAATTGGGGCAGGAGAATGAAAAACTGTTTTTT.